The 14 T cell receptor beta chains reported below all come from one sample, sequenced in a study of regulatory T cells in long-lasting Graves disease. Researchers made TCR beta libraries by using iRepertoire HTBI primers and running Arm-PCR on CDR3 regions. TCRdb re-analysed the multiplex PCR reads in MiXCR, keeping a single row per CDR3 protein. The table lists hundreds of thousands of distinct CDR3 sequences, less than 15% of them singletons. Time point indicated: newly diagnosed GD, antithyroid drugs for less than 3 months. PBMCs provided the RNA from which the TCR library was made. Separately, the same data were catalogued under a study of T cells in Graves' hyperthyroidism and ophthalmopathy.

The material sequenced was peripheral blood mononuclear cells (PBMCs), taken at new diagnosis, from a patient treated with antithyroid drugs. Receptors originate from a man aged 25 to 45 with Graves disease.

This clonotype was seen only a few times. V and J are TRBV27 and TRBJ2-2, with no clear D. This CDR3 region has 14 residues. Germline values: CDR1 MNHEY, CDR2 SMNVEV (reference sequence). V was pared by 6 bases and J by 3 bases, with 11 bases between. The CDR3 nucleotides are TGTGCCAGCAGACCGGGCTACGACACCGGGGAGCTGTTTTTT. Its translation: CASRPGYDTGELFF.

The genes are TRBV4-2 and TRBJ2-7; D is undetermined. Trimming left V 1 base short and J 2 bases short, with 12 bases between. CDR1 is LGHNA, CDR2 YNFKEQ, per germline. This CDR3 has 15 amino acids. CDR3 coding DNA: TGTGCCAGCAGCCAAGTGCGGAGTAGTACCTACGAGCAGTACTTC. This codes for CASSQVRSSTYEQYF.

This clonotype was detected many times. This sequence joins TRBV2 and TRBJ1-1, with D perhaps TRBD1 (6 bases). Trimming shortened V by 3 bases and J by 4 bases, and 15 bases separated the two germline ends. This CDR3 comprises 15 residues. Germline V gene data show CDR1 as SNHLY and CDR2 as FYNNEI. CDR3 nucleotides: TGTGCCAGCAGTGAGAGGGGGGTGGGTGGCACTGAAGCTTTCTTT. This encodes CASSERGVGGTEAFF.

This clonotype was seen many times. V and J are TRBV20-1 and TRBJ2-7; TRBD1 agrees at 11 bases. The J segment lost 3 bases and the V segment lost 5 bases, leaving 21 bases of the junction unmatched. Germline lookup yields CDR1 DFQATT and CDR2 SNEGSKA (reference sequence). The CDR3 spans 19 residues. CDR3 DNA sequence: TGCAGTGCTGGGGGGACAGGGGGGACGTTACGGGCCCTCCTCTACGAGCAGTACTTC. Translating gives CSAGGTGGTLRALLYEQYF.

This clonotype was seen ten or more times. The J gene is TRBJ1-2, the V gene TRBV7-6; TRBD1 matches 7 bases. The V segment lost 0 bases and the J segment 7 bases; nucleotides outside the gene matches: 2. Per germline, CDR1 SGHVS and CDR2 FNYEAQ. The CDR3 covers 13 residues. For the CDR3, the DNA is TGTGCCAGCAGCTTAGCAGGGGGCCGTGGCTACACCTTC. Protein product: CASSLAGGRGYTF.

This clonotype was found many times. The chain employs TRBV7-9 and TRBJ2-1; D is undetermined. The germline V and J ends were trimmed by 1 base and 6 bases, with 10 bases remaining between them. Per germline, CDR1 SEHNR and CDR2 FQNEAQ (reference sequence). The CDR3 runs to 14 residues. CDR3 sequence: CASSLGLRRNEQFF. The CDR3, as DNA: TGTGCCAGCAGCTTAGGGCTGCGCCGCAATGAGCAGTTCTTC.

Ten or more counts support this clonotype. This chain uses TRBV5-6 with TRBJ2-1; either TRBD1 or TRBD2 may fit D (5 bases each). The CDR3 consists of 13 residues. Trimming left V 1 base short and J 4 bases short, with 6 bases between. Per the germline V gene, CDR1 is SGHDT and CDR2 is YYEEEE. In DNA, the CDR3 is TGTGCCAGCAGCTTGTGGGGGTACAATGAGCAGTTCTTC. This codes for CASSLWGYNEQFF.

The table lists this clonotype with many counts. The chain joins TRBV11-2 to TRBJ2-4; TRBD2 matches at 9 bases. The CDR3 runs to 14 residues. The V and J ends lost 5 bases and 9 bases, in that order; junction bases with no gene match: 8. The germline CDR1 and CDR2 sequences are SGHAT and FQNNGV. The chain's CDR3 is CASSPAGGPGIQYF. CDR3 bases: TGTGCCAGCAGCCCAGCGGGAGGCCCCGGCATTCAGTACTTC. Full variable domain (missing parts from reference TRBV11-2 and TRBJ2-4): EAGVAQSPRYKIIEKRQSVAFWCNPISGHATLYWYQQILGQGPKLLIQFQNNGVVDDSQLPKDRFSAERLKGVDSTLKIQPAKLEDSAVYLCASSPAGGPGIQYFGAGTRLSVL.

As concerns this clonotype: A far larger clone is off by one base, so a read error is likely. This chain connects TRBV5-1 to TRBJ2-7; no definite D call. The J call may be mistaken, given a closer DNA end match to TRBJ2-1. The CDR3 totals 14 residues. Germline CDR1 reads SGHRS; CDR2 reads YFSETQ. CDR3 DNA: TGCGCCAGCATGGGCTCGAGCTCCTACAATGAGCAGTTCTTC. Translating gives CASMGSSSYNEQFF.

This clonotype was picked up many times. The chain employs TRBV24-1 and TRBJ2-5, with unresolved D. The CDR3 runs 11 residues. Trimming removed 4 bases from V and 4 bases from J, with 3 bases in between. Germline V gene sequence: CDR1 KGHDR, CDR2 SFDVKD. For the CDR3, the DNA is TGTGCCACCAGTGACGGAGAGACCCAGTACTTC. Its translation is CATSDGETQYF.

About this clonotype itself: Given a much more abundant clone one base away, this may be a read error. The gene calls are TRBV24-1 and TRBJ1-2; D not resolved. This CDR3 has 14 residues. The germline V gene encodes CDR1 KGHDR and CDR2 SFDVKD. CDR3: CATSGLGGNYGYTF. CDR3 DNA sequence: TGTGCCACCAGTGGTTTGGGCGGCAACTATGGCTACACCTTC.

This clonotype was detected only a few times. The chain recombines TRBV4-1 with TRBJ1-2, with 11 bases that match TRBD1. With 5 bases clipped from V and 7 bases from J, the junction kept 6 bases outside the gene matches. This CDR3 contains 14 residues. CDR1 is MGHRA and CDR2 is YSYEKL in the germline V gene. The CDR3 nucleotides are TGCGCCAGCAGCGAGGACAGGGGGCGGATTGGCTACACCTTC. The encoded protein is CASSEDRGRIGYTF.

The rearrangement joins TRBV10-2 to TRBJ1-6; TRBD1 agrees at 9 bases. This CDR3 has 15 residues. J lost 0 bases, V lost 7 bases, and 1 base had no gene match. In germline, CDR1 is WSHSY, CDR2 SAAADI. The CDR3 DNA is TGCGCCAGCAAGGGACAGGGCTCCTATAATTCACCCCTCCACTTT. Translated: CASKGQGSYNSPLHF.

Many counts were recorded for this clonotype. The V and J genes are TRBV5-1 and TRBJ2-7; the match to TRBD2 covers 11 bases. CDR1 is SGHRS and CDR2 is YFSETQ in the germline V gene. V lost 0 bases, J lost 7 bases, and 15 bases stayed unmatched. The CDR3 extends over 18 amino acids. CDR3 in DNA: TGCGCCAGCAGCTTGGCCGGGGTAGCGGGAGGGCGCGAGAAGGAGCAGTACTTC. It specifies CASSLAGVAGGREKEQYF.